This T cell receptor beta chain is drawn from a study of cytomegalovirus exposure and HLA in healthy donors. On the study more broadly: Early released data comprised about 84 million unique TCRs from HLA-typed donors.

The V end lost 3 bases, the J end lost 0 bases, and 6 bases lay between the germline ends. CDR3 length: 13 residues. The germline gives CDR1 MNHEY, CDR2 SMNVEV (reference sequence). PCR primers comprised 60 Vbeta and 13 Jbeta primers. Repertoires were generated with immunoSEQ multiplex PCR, while TCRdb's copy carries only in-frame clones and drops some. The sample carries about 140,000 clones, over 75% recorded once. The sequencing input was PBMCs. The sequence came from a female donor in good health and CMV-seronegative. V is TRBV27 and J is TRBJ2-7; no clear D gene. DNA of the CDR3: TGTGCCAGCAGTTTTAGCATCTCCTACGAGCAGTACTTC. Protein: CASSFSISYEQYF.